Shown below are 25 T cell receptor beta chains from a single sample sequenced in a study of blood T cell repertoires in COVID-19. Here immunoSEQ multiplex PCR was the method, and the copy in TCRdb shows in-frame clones only, minus some. The table includes fewer than 350,000 clones, about 91% detected once. Sequenced: peripheral blood. These receptors originate from a man aged 25 to 40 with COVID-19, enrolled during active disease.

V usage is TRBV10-3 and J usage is TRBJ1-1; tentative D call: TRBD1 (6 bases). The CDR3 sequence is 15 residues long. V was trimmed by 3 bases and J by 10 bases, leaving 21 bases between them. Germline CDR1 ENHRY, CDR2 SYGVKD. The chain's CDR3 is CAISDREGHGSGAFF. The CDR3 nucleotides are TGTGCCATCAGTGATCGGGAGGGACACGGGAGCGGAGCTTTCTTT.

This sequence joins TRBV6-5 and TRBJ2-1, with 9 bases matching TRBD1. Losses at the gene ends were 6 bases for V and 1 base for J; bases not matched to a gene: 4. Per the germline V gene, CDR1 is MNHEY and CDR2 is SVGAGI. The CDR3 is made up of 15 amino acids. CDR3 coding DNA: TGTGCCAGCAGATTACAGGGGGCGTCCTACAATGAGCAGTTCTTC. Translation gives CASRLQGASYNEQFF.

The rearrangement uses TRBV6-2 or TRBV6-3 and TRBJ1-1; a weak D match, TRBD1 (5 bases). The length of the CDR3 is 14 residues. Trimming took 6 bases from V and 5 from J, leaving 16 bases between them. Germline V CDR1 and CDR2: MNHEY, SVGEGT. The CDR3 DNA reads as TGTGCCAGCAGCAATCTGGGGGGGAATACTGAAGCTTTCTTT. Amino acids: CASSNLGGNTEAFF.

This rearrangement joins TRBV6-2 or TRBV6-3 to TRBJ2-1; 9 bases map to TRBD2. CDR3 length: 15 residues. V lost 5 bases to trimming and J lost 4 bases; unmatched junction nucleotides: 6. CDR1 MNHEY and CDR2 SVGEGT come from the germline V gene. CDR3 residues: CASSQRLAVYNEQFF. CDR3 nucleotide sequence: TGTGCCAGCAGTCAAAGACTAGCGGTTTACAATGAGCAGTTCTTC.

V is TRBV12-3 or TRBV12-4 and J is TRBJ2-7, with 8 bases fitting TRBD2. The CDR3 covers 13 residues. V trimming: 3 bases; J trimming: 4 bases; junction bases outside the gene matches: 2. DNA of the CDR3: TGTGCCAGCAGTTTGCGGGGGGTGTACGAGCAGTACTTC. Encoded protein: CASSLRGVYEQYF.

The chain joins TRBV7-9 to TRBJ2-3, with 7 bases matching TRBD1. After removal of 7 bases from V and 6 bases from J, the junction contained 16 bases not matched to a gene. In germline, CDR1 is SEHNR, CDR2 FQNEAQ (reference sequence). This CDR3 comprises 16 residues. The CDR3 bases are TGTGCCAGCATCTATACAGGGGTCCGCCCCGATGATACGCAGTATTTT. It codes for CASIYTGVRPDDTQYF.

The CDR3 DNA sequence: TGCGCCAGCTACCTCGCGGGGGCGCCCGGGGATGAGCAGTTCTTC. Protein: CASYLAGAPGDEQFF. This rearrangement joins TRBV5-1 to TRBJ2-1; weak D call: TRBD2 (7 bases). CDR1 and CDR2 from the germline V gene are SGHRS and YFSETQ. V lost 7 bases and J lost 8, with 22 bases in between. This CDR3 is built from 15 residues.

The table lists this clone with a count of one. The V and J genes are TRBV7-2 and TRBJ1-2; D is possibly TRBD1 (6 bases). The CDR3 extends over 14 amino acids. V was trimmed by 7 bases and J by 8 bases, leaving 20 bases between them. Germline V gene sequence: CDR1 SGHTA, CDR2 FQGNSA. Written as DNA, the CDR3 is TGTGCCAGCACCTGGGGGGGGGCGCCTGGAGGCTACACCTTC. Amino acids: CASTWGGAPGGYTF.

This chain uses TRBV27 with TRBJ1-4; TRBD1 aligns across 8 bases. Germline V gene lookup returns CDR1 MNHEY and CDR2 SMNVEV (reference sequence). V shed 0 bases and J 11 bases; nucleotides not matched to a gene: 8. This CDR3 spans 15 amino acids. The CDR3 is CASSLSRTGHGKLFF. The CDR3 DNA reads as TGTGCCAGCAGTTTATCAAGGACAGGGCATGGGAAACTGTTTTTT.

This chain joins TRBV3-1 (or the pseudogene TRBV3-2) and TRBJ2-5, with TRBD2 identical over 7 bases. The CDR3 has 12 residues. Germline values: CDR1 LGHDT, CDR2 YNNKEL (reference sequence). The V segment lost 10 bases and the J segment 2 bases; nucleotides outside the gene matches: 4. For the CDR3, the DNA is TGTGCCACTGGGACTAATCAAGAGACCCAGTACTTC. This codes for CATGTNQETQYF.

The rearrangement uses TRBV4-1 and TRBJ2-3, with 8 bases identical to TRBD2. V gave up 1 base and J gave up 7 bases; unmatched junction bases: 13. The CDR3 totals 17 residues. Germline V gene sequence: CDR1 MGHRA, CDR2 YSYEKL. CDR3 nucleotide sequence: TGCGCCAGCAGCCAAGGTCTGGCGGGAGGTAACCCCTATACGCAGTATTTT. Translation gives CASSQGLAGGNPYTQYF.

This chain joins TRBV7-9 and TRBJ1-4; the D is unclear. Germline CDR1 and CDR2: SEHNR and FQNEAQ (reference sequence). V was shortened by 5 bases and J by 2 bases, with 9 bases between the two germline ends. There are 14 residues in the CDR3. CDR3 nucleotide sequence: TGTGCCAGCAGCCCGACAAGGACTAATGAAAAACTGTTTTTT. Amino acids: CASSPTRTNEKLFF.

The chain recombines TRBV7-3 with TRBJ2-3; D perhaps matches TRBD2 (6 bases). This CDR3 region has 16 residues. Trimming took off 6 bases at V and 1 base at J, with 17 bases between the two ends. Germline CDR1 reads SGHTA; CDR2 reads FQGTGA. DNA of the CDR3: TGTGCCAGCAGTCCCACGAGGGCTAGCGGCACAGATACGCAGTATTTT. Its translation is CASSPTRASGTDTQYF.

The chain combines TRBV2 with TRBJ2-7, with a weak D call TRBD1 (5 bases). Germline-derived CDR1 and CDR2 are SNHLY and FYNNEI. The ends were cut back, 6 bases at V and 6 bases at J, with 18 bases in the middle. The CDR3 runs to 14 residues. CDR3 DNA: TGTGCCAGCAGGGTGGGTCAGGGTAGGGCCGAGCAGTACTTC. Amino acids: CASRVGQGRAEQYF. Full variable domain (outside the CDR3, taken from reference TRBV2 and TRBJ2-7): EPEVTQTPSHQVTQMGQEVILRCVPISNHLYFYWYRQILGQKVEFLVSFYNNEISEKSEIFDDQFSVERPDGSNFTLKIRSTKLEDSAMYFCASRVGQGRAEQYFGPGTRLTVT.

Concerning this clone itself: At one end the junction does not follow the germline gene, possibly because of a read error. The chain has TRBV12-3 or TRBV12-4 and TRBJ1-1; TRBD1 agrees at 7 bases. The CDR3 length is 13 residues. The CDR3 is CASTLTGDTEAFF. The CDR3 DNA is TGTGCCAGCACTTTAACAGGGGACACTGAAGCTTTCTTT.

This clone turned up a few times. This sequence joins TRBV11-2 and TRBJ2-2, with D possibly being TRBD1 (7 bases). This CDR3 is 17 amino acids long. V was cut by 1 base and J by 5 bases, with 17 bases left in between. Looked up from germline, CDR1 is SGHAT and CDR2 is FQNNGV. This CDR3 is CASSLVPGQGGTGELFF. CDR3 bases: TGTGCCAGCAGCTTAGTGCCCGGGCAGGGGGGAACCGGGGAGCTGTTTTTT.

This clone was seen a few times. This chain uses TRBV5-4 with TRBJ1-2; no definite D call. CDR3 size: 15 residues. The germline V gene encodes CDR1 SGHNT and CDR2 YYREEE (reference sequence). V lost 1 base and J lost 7, with 17 bases in between. CDR3 sequence (DNA): TGTGCCAGCAGCTTGAGCGGGATCCTATGGAGTGGCTACACCTTC. Residues: CASSLSGILWSGYTF. The full variable domain, its missing parts supplied by reference TRBV5-4 and TRBJ1-2, is ETGVTQSPTHLIKTRGQQVTLRCSSQSGHNTVSWYQQALGQGPQFIFQYYREEENGRGNFPPRFSGLQFPNYSSELNVNALELDDSALYLCASSLSGILWSGYTFGSGTRLTVV.

The chain recombines TRBV7-9 with TRBJ2-7; 10 bases are a match to TRBD1. CDR1 and CDR2 (germline): SEHNR, FQNEAQ (reference sequence). This CDR3 region has 16 residues. V was clipped by 5 bases and J by 3 bases; unmatched bases: 10. In DNA form, the CDR3 reads TGTGCCAGCAGCCGAGGATGGGGACAGGGGAGCTACGAGCAGTACTTC. This translates into CASSRGWGQGSYEQYF.

This clone was seen at least ten times. The genes are TRBV6-1 and TRBJ2-3; 8 bases are a match to TRBD1. The CDR3 has 15 residues. The V gene's germline CDR1 is MNHNS and CDR2 SASEGT. With 1 base clipped from V and 2 bases from J, the junction kept 2 bases outside the gene matches. CDR3 in amino acids: CASSEGTGHTDTQYF. The CDR3 nucleotides read TGTGCCAGCAGTGAAGGGACAGGGCACACAGATACGCAGTATTTT.

J is TRBJ2-3 and V is TRBV7-9, with 8 bases matching TRBD1. There are 15 residues in the CDR3. Germline CDR1 is SEHNR and CDR2 is FQNEAQ (reference sequence). J was trimmed by 2 bases and V by 5 bases; bases with no gene match: 6. The CDR3 coding sequence is TGTGCCAGCAGCCCGACAGGGGTTCCCACAGATACGCAGTATTTT. Protein: CASSPTGVPTDTQYF.

This clone was counted only a few times. The J gene is TRBJ2-7, the V gene TRBV5-1; a possible D gene is TRBD2 (6 bases). V was pared by 4 bases and J by 2 bases, with 16 bases between. Germline V gene lookup returns CDR1 SGHRS and CDR2 YFSETQ. The CDR3 is made up of 15 amino acids. The CDR3 bases are TGCGCCAGCAGCCCTAGCGTTGATCCCCCCTACGAGCAGTACTTC. Protein product: CASSPSVDPPYEQYF.

The chain recombines TRBV7-9 with TRBJ1-1; 10 bases are shared with TRBD1. Per the germline V gene, CDR1 is SEHNR and CDR2 is FQNEAQ (reference sequence). The CDR3 length is 15 residues. Germline trimming cut 5 bases from V and 3 bases from J; bases unmatched to any gene: 6. The chain's CDR3 is CASSRAGTGDTEAFF. CDR3 bases: TGTGCCAGCAGCCGCGCCGGGACAGGGGACACTGAAGCTTTCTTT.

The chain combines TRBV6-5 with TRBJ1-4; D gene uncertain. Looked up from germline, CDR1 is MNHEY and CDR2 is SVGAGI. The CDR3 spans 16 residues. V lost 2 bases to trimming and J lost 8 bases, with 18 bases between them. CDR3 in amino acids: CASSYAYNSFEEKLFF. The CDR3 nucleotides read TGTGCCAGCAGTTACGCCTATAACTCCTTCGAGGAAAAACTGTTTTTT.

The V and J genes are TRBV7-2 and TRBJ1-2; 9 bases align to TRBD1. The CDR3 contains 16 residues. V gave up 0 bases and J gave up 4 bases; unmatched junction bases: 6. Looked up from germline, CDR1 is SGHTA and CDR2 is FQGNSA. The DNA of the CDR3 is TGTGCCAGCAGCTTAGCAACAGGGGGCAACACCTATGGCTACACCTTC. The encoded protein is CASSLATGGNTYGYTF.

This chain uses TRBV6-5 with TRBJ2-1; D possibly corresponds to TRBD1 (6 bases). This CDR3 spans 15 amino acids. The V gene lost 2 bases and the J gene lost 2 bases, with 10 bases spanning the gap. Germline V CDR1 and CDR2: MNHEY, SVGAGI. This CDR3 is CASSYGQGPYNEQFF. CDR3 in DNA: TGTGCCAGCAGTTACGGGCAGGGGCCCTACAATGAGCAGTTCTTC.